This T cell receptor beta chain was captured in a study of resident and recirculating memory T cells in vitiligo. Study in general: Samples were epidermis from two lesional and two nonlesional sites, plus PBMCs.

Sequencing was performed with immunoSEQ multiplex PCR; in TCRdb, only in-frame clones are kept and a portion is missing. The table has roughly 76,000 clones, approximately 91% seen once. This clone has only one observation. Germline CDR1 reads SGHDT; CDR2 reads YYEEEE. The CDR3 is 18 amino acids. Germline trimming cut 3 bases from V and 1 base from J; bases unmatched to any gene: 15. No patient showed confetti depigmentation, a clinical sign of active disease. This clonotype was sampled from a male donor with vitiligo. Specimen: blood. The chain combines TRBV5-6 with TRBJ1-2; TRBD1 aligns across 7 bases. This CDR3 reads CASSSPDRFGTVNYGYTF. Here the CDR3 DNA reads TGTGCCAGCAGCTCCCCGGACAGATTTGGGACAGTTAACTATGGCTACACCTTC. Filled out from reference TRBV5-6 and TRBJ1-2, the complete variable domain reads DAGVTQSPTHLIKTRGQQVTLRCSPKSGHDTVSWYQQALGQGPQFIFQYYEEEERQRGNFPDRFSGHQFPNYSSELNVNALLLGDSALYLCASSSPDRFGTVNYGYTFGSGTRLTVV.